The rows below give T cell receptor beta chains drawn from one sample of a study of persistence of HIV-infected CD4 T cells. Their specific antigens are unknown. Measured with immunoSEQ multiplex PCR; TCRdb has only the in-frame clones, and not every one. The repertoire holds some 50,000 clones, 80% to 90% seen once, with 2.5% to 4% in the top ten. This specimen consisted of CD4+ T cells sorted from PBMCs after roughly 18-hour stimulation, obtained from a patient who received antiretroviral therapy. The source of these receptors is an adult woman with HIV who was CMV-seropositive. CDR3s include the opening cysteine and the closing phenylalanine or tryptophan. D genes are given only for firm matches. Clone sizes are given selectively: once, few, many, or a class where the clone is expanded.

>TRBV9|.|.|TRBJ1-1
TGTGCCAGCAGCGTAGAATCGGGGACCAGGAACACTGAAGCTTTCTTT
CASSVESGTRNTEAFF
>TRBV30|.|TRBD2|TRBJ2-3
TGTGCCTGGAGTCTGGGCGGGGGGGCACCCGATACGCAGTATTTT
CAWSLGGGAPDTQYF
>TRBV27|.|TRBD1|TRBJ1-5
TGTGCCAGCAGTTTTTTGGGACAGGGGGCGCGAGGACAGCCCCAGCATTTT
CASSFLGQGARGQPQHF
>TRBV18|.|.|TRBJ1-6
TGTGCCAGCTCATCGGGACAAAATAATTCACCCCTCCACTTT
CASSSGQNNSPLHF
>TRBV30|.|TRBD1|TRBJ1-6
TGTGCCTGGAGTCAGGGGGGATCACCCCTCCACTTT
CAWSQGGSPLHF
>TRBV3-1/TRBV3-2|.|.|TRBJ2-2
TGTGCCAGCAGCCCCTTCACAGGGTACGCCGGGGAGCTGTTTTTT
CASSPFTGYAGELFF
>TRBV6-6|.|TRBD1|TRBJ1-5
TGTGCCAGCACGGGACAGGGACGGAATCAGCCCCAGCATTTT
CASTGQGRNQPQHF
>TRBV5-1|.|TRBD2|TRBJ2-5
TGCGCCAGCAGCTACGGGGGGGCCACCGGAGAGACCCAGTACTTC
CASSYGGATGETQYF
>TRBV7-2|.|TRBD2|TRBJ2-3
TGTGCCAGCAGCTTGTCTAGCGGGGGGGTCACAGATACGCAGTATTTT
CASSLSSGGVTDTQYF
>TRBV14|.|.|TRBJ2-7
TGTGCCAGCAGCCGCCTGACAGTTCGGTACGAGCAGTACTTC
CASSRLTVRYEQYF
>TRBV7-2|.|TRBD1|TRBJ1-2
TGTGCCAGCAGCTTAGTGGGGACAGGGGCCGGCTACACCTTC
CASSLVGTGAGYTF
>TRBV27|.|.|TRBJ2-7
TGTGCCAGCCATCCACGGGGGAACACTCAAAGGGCGGGCAACGAGCAGTACTTC
CASHPRGNTQRAGNEQYF
>TRBV7-9|.|TRBD2|TRBJ2-3
TGTGCCAGCAGCTTGACGGGGGGATCAGATACGCAGTATTTT
CASSLTGGSDTQYF
>TRBV5-4|.|TRBD1|TRBJ1-1
TGTGCCAGCAGCTTACCGGGACAGGGGGCTGAAGCTTTCTTT
CASSLPGQGAEAFF
>TRBV28|.|.|TRBJ1-1
TGTGCCAGCAGTTTATTCGGGGATGGTGCAGCTTTCTTT
CASSLFGDGAAFF
>TRBV7-2|.|TRBD2|TRBJ2-1
TGTGCCAGCAGCCTCGGACTAGCGGGATACAATGAGCAGTTCTTC
CASSLGLAGYNEQFF
>TRBV7-2|.|TRBD2|TRBJ2-5
TGTGCCAGCACCTACCGGGGGGACGGAGAGACCCAGTACTTC
CASTYRGDGETQYF
>TRBV12-3/TRBV12-4|.|.|TRBJ1-1
TGTGCCAGCAGTGAACAGGGTGAAGCTTTCTTT
CASSEQGEAFF
>TRBV9|.|TRBD1|TRBJ2-7
TGTGCCAGCAGCATTGGTCCCGGGACAGGGAAATACGAGCAGTACTTC
CASSIGPGTGKYEQYF
>TRBV16|.|TRBD1|TRBJ1-3
TGTGCCAGCAGCCAAAGCCCGGGACAGGGCTCTGGAAACACCATATATTTT
CASSQSPGQGSGNTIYF
>TRBV20-1|.|.|TRBJ1-2
TGCAGTGCTAGTGGGTTTAACTATGGCTACACCTTC
CSASGFNYGYTF
>TRBV18|.|TRBD2|TRBJ2-1
TGTGCCAGCTCACCCCTAGCGGGGGACAATGAGCAGTTCTTC
CASSPLAGDNEQFF
>TRBV29-1|.|TRBD1|TRBJ1-2
TGCAGCGTTCCTACCGAGCGGACAGGCTATGGCTACACCTTC
CSVPTERTGYGYTF
>TRBV28|.|.|TRBJ1-2
TGTGCCAGCACCCTTCCTTTGGGGATGAGGAACTATGGCTACACCTTC
CASTLPLGMRNYGYTF
>TRBV3-1/TRBV3-2|.|.|TRBJ1-3
TGTGCCAGCAGCGCGGGTTCTGGAAACACCATATATTTT
CASSAGSGNTIYF
>TRBV3-1/TRBV3-2|once|.|TRBJ1-3
TGTGCCAGCAGCCAATTACTCTCTGGAAACACCATATATTTT
CASSQLLSGNTIYF
>TRBV5-1|once|.|TRBJ2-5
TGCGCCAGCAGCTTGGCCGGGAATAGCGAAGAGACCCAGTACTTC
CASSLAGNSEETQYF
>TRBV28|.|.|TRBJ1-1
TGTGCCAGCAGTTTATATGGGGGGATTAGGAACACTGAAGCTTTCTTT
CASSLYGGIRNTEAFF
>TRBV4-1|.|.|TRBJ2-2
TGCGCCAGCAGCAAACACACCGGGGAGCTGTTTTTT
CASSKHTGELFF
>TRBV28|.|.|TRBJ2-2
TGTGCCAGCAGCTCAGGGTCCGTCGGGGAGCTGTTTTTT
CASSSGSVGELFF
>TRBV30|once|TRBD1|TRBJ2-7
TGTGCCTGGAGTGTACGGGGGACAGGGGTGTACTTC
CAWSVRGTGVYF
>TRBV11-3|.|.|TRBJ2-3
TGTGCCAGCAGCTTAGGGGGTACGCAGTATTTT
CASSLGGTQYF
>TRBV29-1|.|TRBD1|TRBJ1-2
TGCAGCGTTAGGACAGGGAACTATGGCTACACCTTC
CSVRTGNYGYTF
>TRBV5-1|once|TRBD2|TRBJ2-3
TGCGCCAGCAGCTTGGGACTAGCGGGGGCAGATACGCAGTATTTT
CASSLGLAGADTQYF
>TRBV5-1|.|.|TRBJ1-1
TGCGCCAGCAGCTTCTCCACGGAGCCCAACACTGAAGCTTTCTTT
CASSFSTEPNTEAFF
>TRBV19|once|TRBD1|TRBJ2-3
TGTGCCAGTAGTATCCGGACAGGGGGCACAGATACGCAGTATTTT
CASSIRTGGTDTQYF
>TRBV5-1|.|TRBD2|TRBJ2-2
TGCGCCAGCAGCCCCCCCCCTCCGGGAGGGGCAGGCACCGGGGAGCTGTTTTTT
CASSPPPPGGAGTGELFF
>TRBV4-1|.|TRBD2|TRBJ2-7
TGCGCCAGCAGCCAAGGGACTAGCGGGGATTGGTACGAGCAGTACTTC
CASSQGTSGDWYEQYF
>TRBV2|.|TRBD1|TRBJ2-5
TGTGCCAGAACGACAGGGCCCCTTGGTCGGGTAAAGACCCAGTACTTC
CARTTGPLGRVKTQYF
>TRBV29-1|.|.|TRBJ1-1
TGCAGCGTTACAATCGCCACTGAAGCTTTCTTT
CSVTIATEAFF
>TRBV5-1|.|TRBD2|TRBJ2-4
TGCGCCAGCAGCTTAGGTGGAGCGGGAGTGGGGGAAAACATTCAGTACTTC
CASSLGGAGVGENIQYF
>TRBV28|.|.|TRBJ1-1
TGTGCCAGCAGCCTATTGGTCACTGAAGCTTTCTTT
CASSLLVTEAFF
>TRBV6-2/TRBV6-3|.|TRBD2|TRBJ2-7
TGTGCCAGCAGTCCCCATGGCGGGGGAAATCTCGAGCAGTACTTC
CASSPHGGGNLEQYF
>TRBV28|.|.|TRBJ1-1
TGTGCCATCCAGGGGTTCACTGAAGCTTTCTTT
CAIQGFTEAFF
>TRBV9|.|TRBD2|TRBJ2-3
TGTGCCAGCAGCTCCGGACTAGCGGGAGTCTCAGGCACAGATACGCAGTATTTT
CASSSGLAGVSGTDTQYF
>TRBV5-1|.|.|TRBJ1-1
TGCGCCAGCAGTGAAGGATACGGGGCGACGAACACTGAAGCTTTCTTT
CASSEGYGATNTEAFF